This TCR beta chain was observed in a study of blood T cell repertoires in COVID-19. Between the trimmed V and J ends, which lost 4 bases and 3 bases, there was a span of 10 bases. The CDR3 consists of 13 residues. Per the germline V gene, CDR1 is MGHRA and CDR2 is YSYEKL. Those enrolled, adults aged 18 to 89 years, came from about two dozen US areas. Participants' reported clinical history set cohort assignment. Clones were read by immunoSEQ multiplex PCR, and TCRdb kept only the in-frame ones, dropping some. The table lists around 250,000 clones, 65% to 90% of them singletons. The V call is TRBV4-1, the J call TRBJ2-7, with D uncertain. Source material: PBMCs or T cells enriched from blood (not recorded which). The clonotype comes from a man aged 18 to 30 who had recovered from COVID-19. CDR3 amino acids: CASSPIPNYEQYF. The CDR3 bases are TGCGCCAGCAGCCCTATCCCAAACTACGAGCAGTACTTC.